The 22 T cell receptor beta chains below all came from one sample that was sequenced in a study of blood T cell repertoires in COVID-19 (TCRdb year 2020). Receptors were amplified or captured by the immunoSEQ multiplex PCR assay. What TCRdb holds here is the immuneACCESS table cut down to in-frame rearrangements. Part of the clones is not present; checked against another copy, under half of the missing clones reflect an unresolved V gene, and the others are unexplained. The sample table lists 150,000 to 200,000 clones, over 90% of them with a count of one. The ten most abundant clones make up 0.53% of the sample. Sequenced sample: peripheral blood. These receptors were obtained from a man in his fifties or sixties with acute or convalescent COVID-19.

The V gene is TRBV9, the J gene TRBJ2-5; a possible D gene is TRBD2 (6 bases). Germline loops: CDR1 SGDLS, CDR2 YYNGEE. This CDR3 region has 14 residues. V dropped 0 bases and J dropped 4 bases, with 10 bases sitting between them. CDR3 sequence: CASSVGRGGETQYF. The DNA of the CDR3 is TGTGCCAGCAGCGTAGGGCGGGGCGGAGAGACCCAGTACTTC.

The chain combines TRBV27 with TRBJ2-3; TRBD2 is a possible D gene (6 bases). The CDR3 extends over 15 amino acids. Germline CDR1 is MNHEY and CDR2 is SMNVEV (reference sequence). V was trimmed by 3 bases and J by 0 bases, leaving 10 bases between them. CDR3 in amino acids: CASSFWDSSTDTQYF. Written as DNA, the CDR3 is TGTGCCAGCAGTTTCTGGGACTCCAGCACAGATACGCAGTATTTT.

This sequence joins TRBV21-1 and TRBJ2-7; the table's D gene call, TRBD1, was not cross checked with the DNA. TRBV21-1 is a pseudogene. The CDR3 runs 16 residues. CDR3 sequence: CASSKVEGAPSNEQYV. The CDR3 DNA reads as TGTGCCAGCAGCAAAGTCGAGGGGGCGCCTTCTAACGAGCAGTACGTC.

The chain links TRBV5-6 to TRBJ2-5, with a weak D call TRBD1 (5 bases). Looked up from germline, CDR1 is SGHDT and CDR2 is YYEEEE. Between the trimmed V and J ends, which lost 0 bases and 0 bases, there was a span of 12 bases. This CDR3 contains 16 residues. CDR3 protein: CASSLDAQGNQETQYF. In DNA form, the CDR3 reads TGTGCCAGCAGCTTGGATGCGCAGGGTAACCAAGAGACCCAGTACTTC.

This chain uses TRBV7-3 with TRBJ2-5; TRBD1 is a possible D gene (6 bases). V was clipped by 0 bases and J by 2 bases, with 13 bases between them. The germline gives CDR1 SGHTA, CDR2 FQGTGA. CDR3 length: 16 amino acids. The CDR3 reads CASSLTGTSPQETQYF. CDR3 nucleotides: TGTGCCAGCAGCTTAACCGGGACATCCCCTCAAGAGACCCAGTACTTC.

The V call is TRBV7-3, the J call TRBJ2-2, with 10 bases lining up with TRBD1. Trimming removed 4 bases from V and 5 bases from J; junction bases left unmatched: 7. Germline V gene sequence: CDR1 SGHTA, CDR2 FQGTGA. CDR3 length: 16 amino acids. Here the CDR3 reads CASSSRQGARTGELFF. The CDR3 nucleotides read TGTGCCAGCAGCTCCCGACAGGGGGCGAGGACCGGGGAGCTGTTTTTT.

The V call is TRBV6-5, the J call TRBJ2-1, with 8 bases that match TRBD2. CDR1 is MNHEY and CDR2 is SVGAGI in the germline V gene. Losses at the gene ends were 1 base for V and 8 bases for J; bases not matched to a gene: 7. There are 15 residues in the CDR3. In DNA, the CDR3 is TGTGCCAGCAGTTACTGGGCGGGAGGTGGGGATGAGCAGTTCTTC. Translation gives CASSYWAGGGDEQFF.

The J gene is TRBJ2-1, the V gene TRBV5-4, with D possibly being TRBD1 (5 bases). V lost 4 bases, J lost 7 bases, and 18 bases lay in between. CDR3 length: 15 amino acids. Looked up from germline, CDR1 is SGHNT and CDR2 is YYREEE (reference sequence). CDR3 loop: CASSARTTEENEQFF. The CDR3, as DNA: TGTGCCAGCAGCGCGCGGACGACAGAGGAGAATGAGCAGTTCTTC.

The sample holds a few counts of this clone. The J gene is TRBJ1-4, the V gene TRBV28, with 7 positions matching TRBD1. J was trimmed by 3 bases and V by 5 bases; bases with no gene match: 15. Per germline, CDR1 MDHEN and CDR2 SYDVKM. The length of the CDR3 is 18 residues. The DNA for the CDR3 is TGTGCCAGCAGTCCGCGGGACAGAAAGAATTCCGCTAATGAAAAACTGTTTTTT. This translates into CASSPRDRKNSANEKLFF.

This clone showed up just once. The V call is TRBV21-1, the J call TRBJ2-7; the table's TRBD1 call for D was not verified on the DNA. TRBV21-1 is marked as a pseudogene. The length of the CDR3 is 14 residues. The CDR3 DNA reads as TGTGCCAGCAGCGACCGGGACACAACCTACGAGCAGTACTTC. As protein: CASSDRDTTYEQYF.

This clone was detected only once. The CDR3 spells CASSPAGNDEQYV. The CDR3, as DNA: TGTGCCAGCTCACCGGCAGGGAACGACGAGCAGTACGTC. The V gene is TRBV18, the J gene TRBJ2-7, with a weak D call TRBD1 (5 bases). Per the germline V gene, CDR1 is KGHSH and CDR2 is LQKENI. V lost 3 bases to trimming and J lost 5 bases, with 11 bases between them. The CDR3 covers 13 residues.

To note about this clone: The sample carries other DNA sequences with the same CDR3. The rearrangement joins TRBV7-9 to TRBJ1-2; 7 positions agree with TRBD1. This CDR3 is built from 14 residues. Per germline, CDR1 SEHNR and CDR2 FQNEAQ (reference sequence). The ends lost 6 bases at V and 1 base at J; junction bases unmatched: 5. The CDR3 is CASSPDRNNYGYTF. The CDR3, as DNA: TGTGCCAGCAGTCCGGACAGGAATAACTATGGCTACACCTTC.

The genes are TRBV7-9 and TRBJ1-1, with 7 bases fitting TRBD1. V was pared by 5 bases and J by 8 bases, with 5 bases of the junction left unmatched. Per germline, CDR1 SEHNR and CDR2 FQNEAQ (reference sequence). The CDR3 consists of 12 residues. CDR3 coding DNA: TGTGCCAGCAGCCCGCGGGACAGCGAAGCTTTCTTT. Protein sequence: CASSPRDSEAFF.

CDR3 nucleotides: TGCGCCAGCAGCTTGTCCCCCGGGACAGGGAGCTCTGGAAACACCATATATTTT. The encoded protein is CASSLSPGTGSSGNTIYF. V gene TRBV5-1 combines with J gene TRBJ1-3; 9 bases are shared with TRBD1. The CDR3 sequence is 18 residues long. V shed 1 base and J 0 bases; nucleotides not matched to a gene: 8. Germline V CDR1 and CDR2: SGHRS, YFSETQ.

This chain uses TRBV10-1 with TRBJ1-2, with a tentative D call TRBD1 (5 bases). CDR3 length: 15 residues. Germline assignment: CDR1 WNHNN and CDR2 SYGVQD (reference sequence). Trimming removed 3 bases from V and 4 bases from J, with 15 bases in between. CDR3 in DNA: TGCGCCAGCAGTGAAGAGGGGAGGAGTATCTATGGCTACACCTTC. It specifies CASSEEGRSIYGYTF.

The rearrangement uses TRBV10-1 and TRBJ2-2, with D perhaps TRBD1 (5 bases). The V gene lost 3 bases and the J gene lost 3 bases, with 8 bases spanning the gap. The CDR3 has 14 amino acids. Germline CDR1 reads WNHNN; CDR2 reads SYGVQD (reference sequence). The chain's CDR3 is CASSDLRDTGELFF. The CDR3 DNA reads as TGCGCCAGCAGTGACCTCAGGGACACCGGGGAGCTGTTTTTT.

The chain carries TRBV6-2 or TRBV6-3 and TRBJ1-6, with 9 bases matching TRBD1. In germline, CDR1 is MNHEY, CDR2 SVGEGT. The junction had 18 bases not matched to a gene; V was cut back by 4 bases and J by 8 bases. The length of the CDR3 is 19 residues. The CDR3 spells CASSWNRDRERQAHSPLHF. The CDR3 coding sequence is TGTGCCAGCAGTTGGAACCGGGACAGGGAACGGCAGGCCCATTCACCCCTCCACTTT.

The chain recombines TRBV11-2 with TRBJ1-5, with a possible D match to TRBD1 (6 bases). The germline gives CDR1 SGHAT, CDR2 FQNNGV. This CDR3 contains 17 residues. The V end was cut by 4 bases, the J end by 5 bases, with 21 bases between. The CDR3 region is CASSSRATGVKDQPQHF. DNA for the CDR3: TGTGCCAGCAGCTCCCGGGCGACAGGAGTGAAGGATCAGCCCCAGCATTTT.

This chain's CDR3 is CASSDREPYEQYF. In DNA, the CDR3 is TGTGCCAGCAGTGACAGGGAACCCTACGAGCAGTACTTC. The J gene is TRBJ2-7, the V gene TRBV6-1; D is possibly TRBD1 (5 bases). V was trimmed by 3 bases and J by 2 bases, leaving 8 bases between them. CDR1 is MNHNS and CDR2 is SASEGT in the germline V gene. The CDR3 runs to 13 residues.

This clone is a singleton in its sample. The chain carries TRBV19 and TRBJ1-2; 9 bases fit TRBD1. From germline, CDR1 is LNHDA and CDR2 SQIVND (reference sequence). V lost 6 bases and J lost 4; bases outside the gene matches: 9. The length of the CDR3 is 15 residues. The CDR3 coding sequence is TGTGCCAGTAGACATCCACAGGGGGCCGGCTATGGCTACACCTTC. It yields the protein CASRHPQGAGYGYTF.

The chain employs TRBV9 and TRBJ1-6; 7 bases agree with TRBD1. This CDR3 region has 16 residues. The trim removed 3 bases at V and 1 base at J, leaving 4 bases unmatched. CDR1 SGDLS and CDR2 YYNGEE come from the germline V gene. CDR3 loop: CASSGGGDSYNSPLHF. The CDR3 DNA is TGTGCCAGCAGCGGAGGGGGCGATTCCTATAATTCACCCCTCCACTTT.

The gene calls are TRBV19 and TRBJ2-2; TRBD1 matches 9 bases. V trimming: 3 bases; J trimming: 3 bases; junction bases outside the gene matches: 5. The CDR3 spans 16 residues. Germline assignment: CDR1 LNHDA and CDR2 SQIVND (reference sequence). Here the CDR3 DNA reads TGTGCCAGTAGTATTTTTGGACAGGGGTACACCGGGGAGCTGTTTTTT. Its translation is CASSIFGQGYTGELFF.